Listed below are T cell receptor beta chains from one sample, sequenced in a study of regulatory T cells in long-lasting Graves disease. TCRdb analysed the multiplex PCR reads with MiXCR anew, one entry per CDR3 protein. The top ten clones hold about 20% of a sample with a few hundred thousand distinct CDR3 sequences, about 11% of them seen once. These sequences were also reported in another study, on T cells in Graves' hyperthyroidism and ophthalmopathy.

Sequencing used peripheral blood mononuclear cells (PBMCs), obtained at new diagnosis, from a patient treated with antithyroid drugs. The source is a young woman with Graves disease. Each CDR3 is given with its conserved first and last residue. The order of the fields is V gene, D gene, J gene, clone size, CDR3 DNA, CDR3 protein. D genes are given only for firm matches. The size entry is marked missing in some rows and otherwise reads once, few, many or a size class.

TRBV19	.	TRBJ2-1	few	TGTGCCAGTAGTATATTCTCGGGGTTAAGTGAGCAGTTCTTC	CASSIFSGLSEQFF
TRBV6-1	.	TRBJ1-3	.	TGTGCCAGCAGTCGAACCATCAGGGCAGGAGAGTTTGGAAACACCATATATTTT	CASSRTIRAGEFGNTIYF
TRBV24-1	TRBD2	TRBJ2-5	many	TGTGCCACCAGTGAGACTAGCGGAGAAGAGACCCAGTACTTC	CATSETSGEETQYF
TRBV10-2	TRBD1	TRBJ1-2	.	TGCGCCAGCAGATCATTCGGGGACAGGGTTACCAACTATGGCTACACCTTC	CASRSFGDRVTNYGYTF
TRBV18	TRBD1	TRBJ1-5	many	TGTGCCAGCTCTCCCAGGACAGGGGAGGGTAATCAGCCCCAGCATTTT	CASSPRTGEGNQPQHF
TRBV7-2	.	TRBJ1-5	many	TGTGCCAGCAGCTTGGCCGTCTGGCCCCAGCATTTT	CASSLAVWPQHF
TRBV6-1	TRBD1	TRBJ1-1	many	TGTGCCAGCAGCCAAACTACCGACAGGGGAAAAGCTTTCTTT	CASSQTTDRGKAFF
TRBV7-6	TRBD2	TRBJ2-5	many	TGTGCCAGCAGCTTAAGGCTAGCGGGGGGTAGGGAGACCCAGTACTTC	CASSLRLAGGRETQYF
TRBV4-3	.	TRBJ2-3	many	TGCGCCAGCAGCCAAGGTGTTCACGGGACTAGCACAGATACGCAGTATTTT	CASSQGVHGTSTDTQYF
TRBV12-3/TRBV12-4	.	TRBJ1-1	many	TGTGCCAGCAGGGGCAGGACGGTGAACACTGAAGCTTTCTTT	CASRGRTVNTEAFF
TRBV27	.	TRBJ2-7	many	TGTGCCAGCAGAAATCCGGGACTCCTCTACGAGCAGTACTTC	CASRNPGLLYEQYF
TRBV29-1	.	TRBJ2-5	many	TGCAGCGTTGAACTTGGACGTCACCAGTACTTC	CSVELGRHQYF
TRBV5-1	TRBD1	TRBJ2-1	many	TGCGCCAGCAGCTTGGTACACAGGGGGAGCTCCTACAATGAGCAGTTCTTC	CASSLVHRGSSYNEQFF
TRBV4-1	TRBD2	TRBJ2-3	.	TGCGCCAGCAGCCTCCCTAACCTCGGACTAGCGGGCACAGATACGCAGTATTTT	CASSLPNLGLAGTDTQYF
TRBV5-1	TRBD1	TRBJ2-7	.	TGCGCCAGCAGCTTGCAAGTTACAGGGGGTGACGAGCAGTACTTC	CASSLQVTGGDEQYF
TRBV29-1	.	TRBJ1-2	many	TGCAGCGTTGAAGTCGGCGGGTTTTTCTATGGCTACACCTTC	CSVEVGGFFYGYTF
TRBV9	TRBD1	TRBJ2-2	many	TGTGCCAGCGCTTGGGACAGTTTAACCGGGGAGCTGTTTTTT	CASAWDSLTGELFF
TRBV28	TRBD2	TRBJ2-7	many	TGTGCCAGCAGTTTGAACGCATTGCTCGGGACTAGCGGCTACGAGCAGTACTTC	CASSLNALLGTSGYEQYF
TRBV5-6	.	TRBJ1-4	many	TGTGCCAGCAGCTTGGATCGGGGACCGCATAATGAAAAACTGTTTTTT	CASSLDRGPHNEKLFF
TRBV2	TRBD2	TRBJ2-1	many	TGTGCCAGCAGCGGTTTTTTAGCGGGGGGGGGCGATGAGCAGTTCTTC	CASSGFLAGGGDEQFF
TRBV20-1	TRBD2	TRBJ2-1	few	TGCAGTGCTAGAGATGCAGCGGGAGTATTTGGTGAGCAGTTCTTC	CSARDAAGVFGEQFF
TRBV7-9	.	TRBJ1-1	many	TGTGCCAGCAGCTTCACAGAGACCATGAACACTGAAGCTTTCTTT	CASSFTETMNTEAFF
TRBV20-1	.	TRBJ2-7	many	TGCAGTGCTAGCGGGGACCCAACCTACGAGCAGTACTTC	CSASGDPTYEQYF
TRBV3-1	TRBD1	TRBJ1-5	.	TGTGCCAGCAGCCACGACGAAGGGGGCCTAAGGGGTCATCAGCCCCAGCATTTT	CASSHDEGGLRGHQPQHF
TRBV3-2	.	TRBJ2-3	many	TGTGCCAGCAGCCAAACGAGGCACAGGCCCCCTACAGATACGCAGTATTTT	CASSQTRHRPPTDTQYF
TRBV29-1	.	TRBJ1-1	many	TGCACCGCGGCGCGGGGACCTGAAGCTTTCTTT	CTAARGPEAFF
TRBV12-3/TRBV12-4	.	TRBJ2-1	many	TGTGCCAGCAGTTTAGTAGGTCAGGAGCTCTACAATGAGCAGTTCTTC	CASSLVGQELYNEQFF
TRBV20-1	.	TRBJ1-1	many	TGCAGTGCCATTCGCGGCAGGGGCGCTGAAGCTTTCTTT	CSAIRGRGAEAFF
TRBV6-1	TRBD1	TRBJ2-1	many	TGTGCCAGCGGATTTGCACAGGGGTACAATGAGCAGTTCTTC	CASGFAQGYNEQFF
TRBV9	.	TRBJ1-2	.	TGTGCCAGCAGCCCCATAGGGGGGAACTATGGCTACACCTTC	CASSPIGGNYGYTF
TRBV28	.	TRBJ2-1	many	TGTGCCGGGGGGAGTCGTTCGTATGAGCAGTTCTTC	CAGGSRSYEQFF
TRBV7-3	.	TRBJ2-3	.	TGTGCCAGCAGCCGGGGCGCGGTTCTGGGGAGTACGGGCACAGATACGCAGTATTTT	CASSRGAVLGSTGTDTQYF
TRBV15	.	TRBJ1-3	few	TGTGCCACCAGCGAGAGACGGGGGGGACTCAGCTCTGGAAACACCATATATTTT	CATSERRGGLSSGNTIYF
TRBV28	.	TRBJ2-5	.	TGTGCCAGCAGTCCCCCGAGCAACGGAGAGGGGGAGACCCAGTACTTC	CASSPPSNGEGETQYF
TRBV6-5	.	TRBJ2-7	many	TGTGCCAGCAGTTACGAGGGGCGCTACGAGCAGTACTTC	CASSYEGRYEQYF
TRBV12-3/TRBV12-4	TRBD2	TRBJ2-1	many	TGTGCCACCGACATACGACTAGCGGGACAAAACAATGAGCAGTTCTTC	CATDIRLAGQNNEQFF
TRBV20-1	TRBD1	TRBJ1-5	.	TGCAGTGCCGAAATGGACAGGAACAATCAGCCCCAGCATTTT	CSAEMDRNNQPQHF
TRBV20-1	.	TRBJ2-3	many	TGCAGTGCCCCAACCAGACCACAAGATACGCAGTATTTT	CSAPTRPQDTQYF
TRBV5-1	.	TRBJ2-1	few	TGCGCCAGCAGCCTATGGACAGACAACCACAATGAGCAGTTCTTC	CASSLWTDNHNEQFF
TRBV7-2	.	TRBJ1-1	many	TGTGCCAGCAGCTTCGCGCCGAGGGGTCACGAAGCTTTCTTT	CASSFAPRGHEAFF
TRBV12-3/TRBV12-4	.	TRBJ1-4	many	TGTGCCAGCAGACGGGACTTATCTTCAACTAATGAAAAACTGTTTTTT	CASRRDLSSTNEKLFF
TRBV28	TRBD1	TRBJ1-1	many	TGTGCCACCATACATGGGACAGGACTGAACACTGAAGCTTTCTTT	CATIHGTGLNTEAFF
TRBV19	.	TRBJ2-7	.	TGTGCCAGTAGTATAGCCGGGAGCGTCCACGAGCAGTACTTC	CASSIAGSVHEQYF
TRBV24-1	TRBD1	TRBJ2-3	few	TGTGCCACCAGTGATTTGCACCGACCAGACAGGGGGCGGAACACAGATACGCAGTATTTT	CATSDLHRPDRGRNTDTQYF
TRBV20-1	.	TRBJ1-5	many	TGCAGTGCTACCCGGACAAGCAATCAGCCCCAGCATTTT	CSATRTSNQPQHF
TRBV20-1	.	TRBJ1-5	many	TGCAGTGCTATAGAGGTTGGCAATCAGCCCCAGCATTTT	CSAIEVGNQPQHF
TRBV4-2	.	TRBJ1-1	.	TGTGCCAGCAGCCAACAGACCTTGAACACTGAAGCTTTCTTT	CASSQQTLNTEAFF
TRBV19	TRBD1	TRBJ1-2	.	TGTGCCAGTAGACCGGGACAGGGGCGCTATGGCTACACCTTC	CASRPGQGRYGYTF
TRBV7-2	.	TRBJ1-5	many	TGTGCCAGCAGCTTATCGGAAAATAGCAATCAGCCCCAGCATTTT	CASSLSENSNQPQHF
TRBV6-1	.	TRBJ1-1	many	TGTGCCAGCACCCCGGCGAGTTGGGACACTGAAGCTTTCTTT	CASTPASWDTEAFF
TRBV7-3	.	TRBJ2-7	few	TGTGCCAGCAGCTTAAGGTCGGGACATGACTACGAGCAGTGCTTC	CASSLRSGHDYEQCF
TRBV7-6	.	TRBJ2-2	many	TGTGCCAGCAGCTTATTTGGCGGGACCTCTACCACCGGGGAGCTGTTTTTT	CASSLFGGTSTTGELFF
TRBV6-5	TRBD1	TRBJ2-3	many	TGTGCCAGCAGTTTGGGACCGACAGGGGAGGCCGCAGATACGCAGTATTTT	CASSLGPTGEAADTQYF
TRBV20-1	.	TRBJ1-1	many	TGCAGTGCTAGAGATCAGTTTGGGGGACAAGTAGCTTTCTTT	CSARDQFGGQVAFF
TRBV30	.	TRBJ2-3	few	TGTGCCTGGAGTCTCGGAGGGAATACGCAGTATTTT	CAWSLGGNTQYF
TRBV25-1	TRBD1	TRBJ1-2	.	TGTGCCAGCAGTGCGTCCGGGACAGGACCTTTTGGCTACACCTTC	CASSASGTGPFGYTF
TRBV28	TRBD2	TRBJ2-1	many	TGTGCCAGCAGTCCCACCGGGACTAGTCGAGACAATGAGCAGTTCTTC	CASSPTGTSRDNEQFF
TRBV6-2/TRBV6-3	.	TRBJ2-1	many	TGTGCCAGCAGTTCTCTGGGAAGCGCGAGCTCCTACAATGAGCAGTTCTTC	CASSSLGSASSYNEQFF
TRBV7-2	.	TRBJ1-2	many	TGTGCCAGCAGCTCGCACAGGGAGGACGGCTACACCTTC	CASSSHREDGYTF